The next 18 T cell receptor beta chains were all read from a single sample in a study of T cell repertoires in cytomegalovirus infection (dated 2019 in TCRdb). These reads were obtained on an Illumina HiSeq 1500. TCRdb took the public reads, trimmed them with fastp at Q25, ran MiXCR for clone calling and kept in-frame beta chains. Rows with one shared CDR3 protein collapse into an entry with the most common genes and DNA. This sample gives approximately 500,000 distinct CDR3 sequences in total; approximately 10% of them show up just once. 10% to 13% of the sample belongs to the ten largest clones. The sample consisted of PBMCs. These TCRs come from a human donor in good health (CMV status not recorded). Some clones in this sample may be carry-over from other donors' samples.

This chain connects TRBV20-1 to TRBJ2-7, with unresolved D. CDR1 is DFQATT and CDR2 is SNEGSKA in the germline V gene (reference sequence). The CDR3 consists of 12 residues. V was shortened by 2 bases and J by 1 base, with 6 bases between the two germline ends. CDR3 DNA: TGCAGTGCTAGAAAGAGTTCCTACGAGCAGTACTTC. Translated: CSARKSSYEQYF.

In its sample, this clonotype was seen many times. V usage is TRBV11-2 and J usage is TRBJ2-2; D may be TRBD2 (5 bases). Germline CDR1 is SGHAT and CDR2 is FQNNGV. With 5 bases removed from V and 5 bases from J, the gap between germline ends came to 18 bases. The CDR3 sequence is 16 residues long. This chain's CDR3 is CASSHTGGSGTGELFF. The CDR3 DNA follows: TGTGCCAGCAGCCATACCGGAGGCAGTGGGACCGGGGAGCTGTTTTTT.

This clonotype showed up many times. This chain joins TRBV11-2 and TRBJ2-1, with unresolved D. CDR1 and CDR2 (germline): SGHAT, FQNNGV. Trimming left V 0 bases short and J 12 bases short, with 12 bases between. This CDR3 contains 13 residues. Here the CDR3 DNA reads TGTGCCAGCAGCTTAGAAGGCGGAGAAGGGCAGTTCTTC. Translated, it gives CASSLEGGEGQFF.

The sample holds many counts of this clonotype. The chain recombines TRBV7-9 with TRBJ1-5, with 10 bases matching TRBD1. The CDR3 is 15 amino acids. CDR1 SEHNR and CDR2 FQNEAQ come from the germline V gene (reference sequence). Unmatched junction bases numbered 6, after V lost 4 bases and J lost 6 bases. The CDR3 loop reads CASSSGTGDRQPQHF. The CDR3 coding sequence is TGTGCCAGCAGCTCCGGGACAGGGGATCGTCAGCCCCAGCATTTT. Filled out from reference TRBV7-9 and TRBJ1-5, the complete variable domain reads DTGVSQNPRHKITKRGQNVTFRCDPISEHNRLYWYRQTLGQGPEFLTYFQNEAQLEKSRLLSDRFSAERPKGSFSTLEIQRTEQGDSAMYLCASSSGTGDRQPQHFGDGTRLSIL.

The table lists this clonotype with many counts. The V call is TRBV12-3 or TRBV12-4, the J call TRBJ1-1; 7 positions match TRBD1. V lost 1 base to trimming and J lost 6 bases; unmatched junction nucleotides: 17. CDR3 size: 18 residues. The CDR3 sequence: CASSLGDFFRGYGSEAFF. The DNA of the CDR3 is TGTGCCAGCAGTTTAGGGGACTTCTTCAGGGGGTATGGGTCTGAAGCTTTCTTT.

This clonotype was counted a few times. The genes are TRBV5-1 and TRBJ2-7, with 8 bases aligning to TRBD1. The V segment lost 0 bases and the J segment 9 bases; nucleotides outside the gene matches: 11. Germline V gene data show CDR1 as SGHRS and CDR2 as YFSETQ. CDR3 size: 15 residues. The CDR3 spells CASSLATGGVGGQYF. CDR3 bases: TGCGCCAGCAGCTTGGCCACAGGGGGAGTCGGGGGGCAGTACTTC. Complete variable domain (other parts from reference TRBV5-1 and TRBJ2-7): KAGVTQTPRYLIKTRGQQVTLSCSPISGHRSVSWYQQTPGQGLQFLFEYFSETQRNKGNFPGRFSGRQFSNSRSEMNVSTLELGDSALYLCASSLATGGVGGQYFGPGTRLTVT.

This clonotype showed up many times. V and J are TRBV28 and TRBJ1-1; possible D gene TRBD1, 5 bases. V shed 3 bases and J shed 3 bases, with 11 bases lying between them. CDR3 length: 14 amino acids. Germline V gives CDR1 MDHEN, CDR2 SYDVKM. CDR3 bases: TGTGCCAGCAGTTTGAGCTCGGGGGACACTGAAGCTTTCTTT. Its translation: CASSLSSGDTEAFF.

This clonotype was counted many times. The gene calls are TRBV6-2 or TRBV6-3 and TRBJ1-2; no definite D call. V gave up 6 bases and J gave up 5 bases, with 16 bases separating them. CDR1 MNHEY and CDR2 SVGEGT come from the germline V gene. CDR3 size: 14 residues. The CDR3 bases are TGTGCCAGCAGCCCGGGGAACGAGGAGTATGGCTACACCTTC. Translation: CASSPGNEEYGYTF.

This clonotype appeared many times. The chain carries TRBV9 and TRBJ2-3; 8 nucleotides line up with TRBD2. Per germline, CDR1 SGDLS and CDR2 YYNGEE. CDR3 size: 17 residues. V gave up 0 bases and J gave up 0 bases; unmatched junction bases: 6. The CDR3 DNA is TGTGCCAGCAGCGTAGAAACTAGCGGATTTAGCACAGATACGCAGTATTTT. It is translated as CASSVETSGFSTDTQYF.

The V gene is TRBV20-1, the J gene TRBJ2-2; a possible D gene is TRBD2 (6 bases). With 2 bases removed from V and 5 bases from J, the gap between germline ends came to 15 bases. The CDR3 sequence is 15 residues long. Germline V gene sequence: CDR1 DFQATT, CDR2 SNEGSKA (reference sequence). CDR3 DNA sequence: TGCAGTGCTAGAAAGGCCCAGGCGGGGACCGGGGAGCTGTTTTTT. Encoded protein: CSARKAQAGTGELFF.

This clonotype was counted at least ten times. The chain joins TRBV7-8 to TRBJ2-3; D might be TRBD2 (5 bases). Trimming stripped 3 bases from V and 1 base from J, with 11 bases between. Germline V lookup: CDR1 SGHVS, CDR2 FQNEAQ. The length of the CDR3 is 15 residues. CDR3 DNA: TGTGCCAGCAGCTTGGAACTAGTCGGCACAGATACGCAGTATTTT. Amino acids: CASSLELVGTDTQYF.

The CDR3 region is CASSPPLAGGRRNEQFF. CDR3 sequence (DNA): TGCGCCAGCAGCCCCCCACTAGCGGGGGGGCGGCGGAATGAGCAGTTCTTC. The gene calls are TRBV4-1 and TRBJ2-1; 13 nucleotides align to TRBD2. The CDR3 covers 17 residues. Per the germline V gene, CDR1 is MGHRA and CDR2 is YSYEKL. The V segment lost 4 bases and the J segment 7 bases; nucleotides outside the gene matches: 10.

This clonotype was seen more than once but under ten times. In DNA form, the CDR3 reads TGTGCCAGTAGTTTACTACGGGACAGGGGGCGCGTTAATGAAAAACTGTTTTTT. It codes for CASSLLRDRGRVNEKLFF. The chain has TRBV19 and TRBJ1-4; 12 positions agree with TRBD1. Germline V gene sequence: CDR1 LNHDA, CDR2 SQIVND (reference sequence). V lost 5 bases to trimming and J lost 4 bases; unmatched junction nucleotides: 11. This CDR3 spans 18 amino acids.

This clonotype occurred many times. The rearrangement uses TRBV6-1 and TRBJ2-2; TRBD2 aligns across 9 bases. The germline gives CDR1 MNHNS, CDR2 SASEGT. The junction had 9 bases not matched to a gene; V was cut back by 11 bases and J by 5 bases. The CDR3 sequence is 14 residues long. Written as DNA, the CDR3 is TGTGCCTTAAGGGAACTAGCGGGTACCGGGGAGCTGTTTTTT. Translated: CALRELAGTGELFF.

About this clonotype itself: One junction end disagrees with the germline gene, perhaps due to a read error. The chain's CDR3 is CASSYSRKAGSPGEPFF. The CDR3, as DNA: TGTGCCAGCAGTTACTCCAGAAAGGCCGGGAGCCCCGGGGAGCCGTTTTTT. This chain joins TRBV6-5 and TRBJ2-2; TRBD2 might be the D (6 bases). From germline, CDR1 is MNHEY and CDR2 SVGAGI. The CDR3 sequence is 17 residues long.

Turning to this clonotype: Being one base from a much bigger clone, this may be a read error. The J gene is TRBJ1-1, the V gene TRBV2; D gene unclear. V lost 11 bases, J lost 4 bases, and 17 bases lay in between. The CDR3 sequence is 13 residues long. CDR1 and CDR2 (germline): SNHLY, FYNNEI. CDR3 loop: CASRFDKVTEAFF. The DNA for the CDR3 is TGTGCCTCGCGGTTCGACAAGGTCACTGAAGCTTTCTTT.

This clonotype was counted ten times or more. The chain recombines TRBV28 with TRBJ2-1, with no clear D. CDR3 length: 10 residues. V lost 6 bases and J 3 bases, leaving 0 bases between the germline ends. CDR1 is MDHEN, CDR2 SYDVKM, per germline. In nucleotides, the CDR3 is TGTGCCAGCAGCTACAATGAGCAGTTCTTC. It is translated as CASSYNEQFF.

Details on this clonotype: A much larger clone is a single base away; this may be a read error. V usage is TRBV2 and J usage is TRBJ1-1; 9 bases fit TRBD1. Germline CDR1 SNHLY, CDR2 FYNNEI. This CDR3 is 13 amino acids long. CDR3 DNA: TGTGTCAGCAGTGAACAGGGACAGGGTTACGCTTTCTTT. Its protein product is CVSSEQGQGYAFF. Complete variable domain (other parts from reference TRBV2 and TRBJ1-1): EPEVTQTPSHQVTQMGQEVILRCVPISNHLYFYWYRQILGQKVEFLVSFYNNEISEKSEIFDDQFSVERPDGSNFTLKIRSTKLEDSAMYFCVSSEQGQGYAFFGQGTRLTVV.